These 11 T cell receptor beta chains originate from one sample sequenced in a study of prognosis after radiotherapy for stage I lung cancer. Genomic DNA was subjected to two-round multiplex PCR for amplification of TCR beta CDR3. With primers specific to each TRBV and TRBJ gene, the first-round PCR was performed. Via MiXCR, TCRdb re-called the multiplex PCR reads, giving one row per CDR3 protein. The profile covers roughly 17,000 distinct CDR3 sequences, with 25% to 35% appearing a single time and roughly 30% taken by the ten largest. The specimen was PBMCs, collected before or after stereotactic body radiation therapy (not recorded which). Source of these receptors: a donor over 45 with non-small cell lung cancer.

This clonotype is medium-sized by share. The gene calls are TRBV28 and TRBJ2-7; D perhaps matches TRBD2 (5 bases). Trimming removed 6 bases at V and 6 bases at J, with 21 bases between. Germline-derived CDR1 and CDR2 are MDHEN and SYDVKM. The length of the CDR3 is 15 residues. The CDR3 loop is CASSSPTRPLGEQYF. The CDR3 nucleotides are TGTGCCAGCAGCAGTCCCACTAGGCCCCTAGGCGAGCAGTACTTC.

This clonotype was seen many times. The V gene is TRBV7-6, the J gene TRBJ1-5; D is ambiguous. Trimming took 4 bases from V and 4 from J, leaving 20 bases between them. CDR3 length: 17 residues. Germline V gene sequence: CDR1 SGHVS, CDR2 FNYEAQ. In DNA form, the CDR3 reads TGTGCCAGCAGCTCTTCCGGCGTTCCGGGCTTAAATCAGCCCCAGCATTTT. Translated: CASSSSGVPGLNQPQHF.

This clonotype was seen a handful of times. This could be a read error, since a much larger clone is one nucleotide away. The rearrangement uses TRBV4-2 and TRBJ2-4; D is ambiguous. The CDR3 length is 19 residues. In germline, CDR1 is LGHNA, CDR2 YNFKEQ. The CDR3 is CASSQDPNDSRAAKDIQYF. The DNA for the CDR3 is TGTGCCAGCAGCCAAGACCCCAACGATAGTCGGGCAGCCAAAGACATTCAGTACTTC.

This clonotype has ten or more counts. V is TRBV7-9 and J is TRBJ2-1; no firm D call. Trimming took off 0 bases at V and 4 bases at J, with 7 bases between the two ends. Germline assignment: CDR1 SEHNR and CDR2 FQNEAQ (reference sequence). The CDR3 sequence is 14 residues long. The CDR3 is CASSLAYRYNEQFF. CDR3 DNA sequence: TGTGCCAGCAGCTTAGCGTACAGATACAATGAGCAGTTCTTC.

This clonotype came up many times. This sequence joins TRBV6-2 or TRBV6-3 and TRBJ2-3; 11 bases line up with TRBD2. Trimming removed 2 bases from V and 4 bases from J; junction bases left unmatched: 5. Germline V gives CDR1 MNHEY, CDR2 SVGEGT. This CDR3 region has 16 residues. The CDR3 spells CASSYGTSGRPDTQYF. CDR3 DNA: TGTGCCAGCAGTTACGGGACTAGCGGTCGTCCAGATACGCAGTATTTT.

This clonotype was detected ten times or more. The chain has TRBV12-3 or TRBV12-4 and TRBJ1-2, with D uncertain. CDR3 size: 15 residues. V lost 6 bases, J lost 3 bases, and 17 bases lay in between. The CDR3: CASSSRLKSYYGYTF. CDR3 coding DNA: TGTGCCAGCAGCTCCAGATTGAAGTCTTACTATGGCTACACCTTC.

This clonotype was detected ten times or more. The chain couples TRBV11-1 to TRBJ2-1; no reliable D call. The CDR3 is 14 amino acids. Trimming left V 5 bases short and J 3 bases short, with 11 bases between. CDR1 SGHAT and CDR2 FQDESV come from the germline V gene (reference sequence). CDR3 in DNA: TGTGCCAGCAGCCCTAAAACAGTCTACAATGAGCAGTTCTTC. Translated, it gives CASSPKTVYNEQFF. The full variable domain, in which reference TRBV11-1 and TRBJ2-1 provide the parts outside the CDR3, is EAEVAQSPRYKITEKSQAVAFWCDPISGHATLYWYRQILGQGPELLVQFQDESVVDDSQLPKDRFSAERLKGVDSTLKIQPAELGDSAMYLCASSPKTVYNEQFFGPGTRLTVL.

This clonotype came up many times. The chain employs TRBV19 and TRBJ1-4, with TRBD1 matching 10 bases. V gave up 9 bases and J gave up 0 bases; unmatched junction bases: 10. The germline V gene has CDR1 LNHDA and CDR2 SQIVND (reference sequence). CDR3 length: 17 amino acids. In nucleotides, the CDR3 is TGTGCCAGCAGACAGGGGGCTCTCCCTGCAACTAATGAAAAACTGTTTTTT. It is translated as CASRQGALPATNEKLFF.

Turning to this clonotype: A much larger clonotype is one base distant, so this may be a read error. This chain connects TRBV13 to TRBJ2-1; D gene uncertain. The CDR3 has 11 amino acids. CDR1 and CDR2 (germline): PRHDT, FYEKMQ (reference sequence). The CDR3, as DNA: TGTGCCAGCAGAGCGACGAATGAGCAGTTGTTC. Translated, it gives CASRATNEQLF.

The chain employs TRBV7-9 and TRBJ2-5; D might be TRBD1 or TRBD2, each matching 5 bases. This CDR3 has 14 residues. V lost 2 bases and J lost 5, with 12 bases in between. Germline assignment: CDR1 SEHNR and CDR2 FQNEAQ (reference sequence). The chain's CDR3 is CASSLIGTGETQYF. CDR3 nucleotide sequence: TGTGCCAGCAGCTTAATAGGGACGGGGGAGACCCAGTACTTC.

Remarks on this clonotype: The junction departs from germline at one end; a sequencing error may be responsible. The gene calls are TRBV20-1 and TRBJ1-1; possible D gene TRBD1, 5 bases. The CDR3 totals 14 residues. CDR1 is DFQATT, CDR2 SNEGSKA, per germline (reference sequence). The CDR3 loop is CSARGQGTDTKAFF. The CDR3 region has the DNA TGCAGTGCTAGAGGTCAGGGTACGGACACTAAAGCTTTCTTT.